This is a list of T cell receptor beta chains from one sample in a study of blood T cell repertoires in COVID-19. The repertoire was sequenced with immunoSEQ multiplex PCR; TCRdb's copy has only in-frame clones and lacks some. The sample consists of over 200,000 clones, approximately 88% of them appearing once. Source material: peripheral blood. These receptors were collected from a human donor in a cohort sampled during active COVID-19. The CDR3 runs from the conserved cysteine through the conserved F or W. A D gene is named only where the DNA matches it firmly. A row's size may be missing; if present it is once, few, many or a size class.

D	V	size	J	CDR3	DNA
.	TRBV28	.	TRBJ2-7	CASSFSTATYF	TGTGCCAGCAGTTTTTCGACAGCGACCTACTTC
.	TRBV9	.	TRBJ1-3	CASSVGAGGNTIYF	TGTGCCAGCAGCGTAGGGGCGGGAGGAAACACCATATATTTT
TRBD1	TRBV6-1	.	TRBJ1-4	CASSWTGENEKLFF	TGTGCCAGCAGTTGGACAGGGGAAAATGAAAAACTGTTTTTT
.	TRBV10-3	few	TRBJ2-7	CAISEARDEQYF	TGTGCCATCAGTGAGGCCAGGGATGAGCAGTACTTC
TRBD1	TRBV27	once	TRBJ2-7	CASSLSAGRGSSYEQYF	TGTGCCAGCAGTTTAAGTGCGGGCAGGGGGAGCTCCTACGAGCAGTACTTC
TRBD2	TRBV4-1	.	TRBJ2-7	CASSQPTSGAYEQYF	TGCGCCAGCAGCCAACCCACTAGCGGGGCGTACGAGCAGTACTTC
TRBD2	TRBV3-1/TRBV3-2	.	TRBJ2-5	CASSQELAGGLETQYF	TGTGCCAGCAGCCAAGAACTAGCGGGGGGGCTGGAGACCCAGTACTTC
.	TRBV10-2	.	TRBJ2-1	CASSEENRLSNNEQFF	TGCGCCAGCAGTGAGGAAAACAGGCTGAGTAACAATGAGCAGTTCTTC
TRBD1	TRBV18	.	TRBJ1-3	CASSPLDRERDTIYF	TGTGCCAGCTCACCCTTGGACAGGGAGCGAGACACCATATATTTT
TRBD2	TRBV23-1	once	TRBJ2-1	CASSPIGTSGRYEQFF	TGCGCCAGCAGTCCTATCGGGACTAGCGGGCGTTATGAGCAGTTCTTC
TRBD1	TRBV19	.	TRBJ2-5	CASSINPLTGGARETQYF	TGTGCCAGTAGTATAAACCCCTTGACAGGGGGCGCGAGGGAGACCCAGTACTTC
TRBD1	TRBV7-9	.	TRBJ2-7	CASSLGTVQYEQYF	TGTGCCAGCAGCTTGGGGACAGTCCAGTACGAGCAGTACTTC
TRBD1	TRBV18	.	TRBJ1-1	CASSVNRGFEAFF	TGTGCCAGCTCCGTAAACAGGGGATTTGAAGCTTTCTTT
.	TRBV6-5	.	TRBJ1-5	CASSYGGGNQPQHF	TGTGCCAGCAGTTACGGAGGTGGCAATCAGCCCCAGCATTTT
.	TRBV6-5	.	TRBJ1-2	CASIKRWEGDGYTF	TGTGCCAGCATCAAGAGGTGGGAAGGGGATGGCTACACCTTC